This T cell receptor beta chain was found in a study of blood T cell repertoires in COVID-19. Across the whole study: The United States, Italy and Spain provided the acute and convalescent COVID-19 samples. T cells, B-cell-depleted T cells, or PBMCs supplied cDNA or gDNA.

Adults between roughly 18 and 90 years of age took part from 24 US areas. In the study's own analysis: Reference gene primers were amplified, and this amplification served to estimate nucleated cell counts. Some clones are missing from TCRdb's copy, which holds only in-frame ones; the method was immunoSEQ multiplex PCR. D and trimming come from the DNA, and the V and J calls and clone size come from that table. The sample holds under 200,000 clones, about nine tenths seen once. The sequence came from a woman aged 18-29 years who had recovered from COVID-19. Sequencing was performed on PBMCs or T cells enriched from blood (not recorded which).

The CDR3: CASSSSGTFSYNEQFF. The CDR3 DNA is TGTGCCAGCAGCTCCAGCGGGACATTCTCCTACAATGAGCAGTTCTTC. This chain connects TRBV5-4 to TRBJ2-1; TRBD2 might be the D (7 bases). Germline assignment: CDR1 SGHNT and CDR2 YYREEE (reference sequence). Trimming took 3 bases from V and 0 from J, leaving 13 bases between them. CDR3 size: 16 residues.